This TCR beta chain was retrieved from a study of blood T cell repertoires in COVID-19. Study as a whole: Some COVID-19 samples were acute and others convalescent; all came from the United States, Italy and Spain. Sources were T cells, B-cell-depleted T cells, or PBMCs; the material itself was cDNA or gDNA.

This CDR3 is 14 amino acids long. The ends lost 4 bases at V and 4 bases at J; junction bases unmatched: 6. CDR1 is SGHDT, CDR2 YYEEEE, per germline. In the authors' workflow: Using reference gene primer amplification, nucleated cell counts were estimated. Produced via immunoSEQ multiplex PCR; TCRdb's table is partial and in-frame only. The D gene and trimming were derived from the DNA, and the V and J assignments and clone size from that table. This sample has 150,000 or so clones, with 82% found just once. Sample: peripheral blood. This sequence joins TRBV5-6 and TRBJ1-2; TRBD1 matches at 8 bases. The receptor comes from a woman in her 70s with acute or convalescent COVID-19. The CDR3 spells CASSAGQGTYGYTF. In DNA, the CDR3 is TGTGCCAGCAGCGCCGGACAGGGAACCTATGGCTACACCTTC.